This note documents a single TCR beta chain sequence. What it binds is not known. At cycle 4 day 1, cycle 7 day 1, and baseline, blood was sampled. This CDR3 contains 16 residues. The V gene's germline CDR1 is SGDLS and CDR2 YYNGEE. The junction had 6 bases not matched to a gene; V was cut back by 2 bases and J by 0 bases. This specimen belongs to a study of OX40 agonist ivuxolimab in advanced cancers. Across the study: Enrollees could have had prior anti-PD-1, anti-PD-L1 or anti-CTLA-4 therapy, which 40% to 45% had received.

The table came from immunoSEQ multiplex PCR; TCRdb's copy has only in-frame clones and leaves some out. The data contain 40,000 or so clones, around 90% of them singletons. Whole-study results and caveats: Compared with CD4+, CD8+ T cells on average had more expanded clones. Among the lowest levels of clonal expansion were found in partial responders at 0.1-3.0 mg/kg.

This TCR derives from an adult with an advanced solid tumor such as melanoma, head and neck, liver or kidney cancer. Material: CD4+ or CD8+ T cells sorted from blood, obtained in a trial of the OX40 agonist ivuxolimab. This chain uses TRBV9 with TRBJ2-7; 9 bases match TRBD1. The CDR3 loop is CASSVGTGKTSYEQYF. CDR3 nucleotide sequence: TGTGCCAGCAGCGTGGGGACAGGGAAAACCTCCTACGAGCAGTACTTC.